These 29 T cell receptor beta chains were all obtained from the same sample, sequenced in a study of beta chain features in type 1 diabetes. cDNA synthesis used the whole RNA isolate, giving expressed TCRB sequences. Clones were read by immunoSEQ multiplex PCR, and TCRdb kept only the in-frame ones, dropping some. The sample carries 450,000 to 600,000 clones, approximately 30% recorded once. The sequenced sample was naive CD4+ T cells from blood. Source of these receptors: a man between 18 and 35 years old in good health.

This clone was detected only a few times. In DNA form, the CDR3 reads TGTGCCAGCAGCGCACAGGGAACCCAAGAGACCCAGTACTTC. As protein: CASSAQGTQETQYF. V is TRBV7-9 and J is TRBJ2-5; tentatively, D is TRBD1 (6 bases). V gave up 5 bases and J gave up 1 base, with 11 bases separating them. The CDR3 has 14 residues. The germline gives CDR1 SEHNR, CDR2 FQNEAQ (reference sequence).

The genes are TRBV18 and TRBJ2-3; 8 positions agree with TRBD2. The CDR3 contains 15 residues. The junction had 4 bases not matched to a gene; V was cut back by 3 bases and J by 2 bases. Per the germline V gene, CDR1 is KGHSH and CDR2 is LQKENI. The CDR3 reads CASSPLAGNTDTQYF. The CDR3 DNA is TGTGCCAGCTCACCTCTAGCGGGTAACACAGATACGCAGTATTTT.

This clone was observed a handful of times. V gene TRBV7-2 combines with J gene TRBJ2-7, with D possibly matching TRBD1 (5 bases). This CDR3 has 15 residues. The V and J ends lost 3 bases and 0 bases respectively, with 12 bases between them. The germline V gene encodes CDR1 SGHTA and CDR2 FQGNSA. CDR3 bases: TGTGCCAGCAGCTTTTATCGGACAAACTCCTACGAGCAGTACTTC. Residues: CASSFYRTNSYEQYF.

The table lists this clone with a few counts. The V and J genes are TRBV7-8 and TRBJ2-4; 8 positions match TRBD1. Per the germline V gene, CDR1 is SGHVS and CDR2 is FQNEAQ. This CDR3 has 15 amino acids. V was clipped by 5 bases and J by 5 bases; unmatched bases: 8. The CDR3 coding sequence is TGTGCCAGCAGCACTATGGACAGGGCGGAAAACATTCAGTACTTC. Its translation: CASSTMDRAENIQYF.

The chain joins TRBV5-1 to TRBJ1-1, with D unclear. The CDR3 is 14 residues long. Germline V gene data show CDR1 as SGHRS and CDR2 as YFSETQ. As DNA, the CDR3 is TGCTCAAGTGTTGTAAGCGCCGGTGACACTGAAGCTTTCTTT. The encoded protein is CSSVVSAGDTEAFF.

The gene calls are TRBV10-3 and TRBJ2-7; 7 bases fit TRBD1. V dropped 3 bases and J dropped 0; count of bases not matched to a gene: 2. Germline V CDR1 and CDR2: ENHRY, SYGVKD. CDR3 size: 14 residues. As DNA, the CDR3 is TGTGCCATCAGTGATCGGGACAGCTCCTACGAGCAGTACTTC. It encodes CAISDRDSSYEQYF.

This clone was detected a few times. The rearrangement joins TRBV19 to TRBJ2-6; possibly TRBD1 for D (6 bases). Germline V gene data show CDR1 as LNHDA and CDR2 as SQIVND (reference sequence). Trimming shortened V by 3 bases and J by 2 bases, and 8 bases separated the two germline ends. The CDR3 has 15 amino acids. The CDR3 loop is CASSIRGPGANVLTF. Here the CDR3 DNA reads TGTGCCAGTAGTATCAGGGGTCCTGGGGCCAACGTCCTGACTTTC.

In its sample, this clone was seen a few times. V is TRBV5-1 and J is TRBJ2-1; tentative D call: TRBD1 (7 bases). Trimming shortened V by 4 bases and J by 4 bases, and 15 bases separated the two germline ends. This CDR3 spans 15 amino acids. Germline V gene lookup returns CDR1 SGHRS and CDR2 YFSETQ. The DNA of the CDR3 is TGCGCCAGCAGCCTCGGGGGACAGTTTTACAATGAGCAGTTCTTC. Protein: CASSLGGQFYNEQFF.

This clone was counted a few times. This chain connects TRBV28 to TRBJ2-5; no clear D. V lost 3 bases to trimming and J lost 0 bases, with 8 bases between them. Germline V gives CDR1 MDHEN, CDR2 SYDVKM. The CDR3 is 14 amino acids. The chain's CDR3 is CASSFVGNQETQYF. CDR3 bases: TGTGCCAGCAGTTTTGTGGGAAACCAAGAGACCCAGTACTTC.

V usage is TRBV4-3 and J usage is TRBJ2-1, with TRBD2 identical over 7 bases. This CDR3 is built from 17 residues. The ends lost 1 base at V and 8 bases at J; junction bases unmatched: 14. Per the germline V gene, CDR1 is LGHNA and CDR2 is YSLEER. The CDR3 region has the DNA TGCGCCAGCAGCCAAGTGGGACTCGGGACTACACCCCATGAGCAGTTCTTC. Translated: CASSQVGLGTTPHEQFF.

J is TRBJ2-3 and V is TRBV9, with TRBD2 matching 10 bases. V gave up 4 bases and J gave up 3 bases; unmatched junction bases: 14. CDR3 size: 18 residues. The germline CDR1 and CDR2 sequences are SGDLS and YYNGEE. CDR3 in DNA: TGTGCCAGCAGCCCACGCTCGGGTAGTAGCGGGAGGACAGATACGCAGTATTTT. As protein: CASSPRSGSSGRTDTQYF.

CDR3 in amino acids: CATSRERAYTDTQYF. The CDR3 region has the DNA TGTGCCACCAGCAGAGAGCGGGCGTACACAGATACGCAGTATTTT. The chain has TRBV15 and TRBJ2-3; possible D gene TRBD2, 5 bases. The CDR3 totals 15 residues. V was pared by 0 bases and J by 2 bases, with 9 bases between. Germline CDR1 and CDR2: LNHNV and YYDKDF (reference sequence).

The CDR3 protein is CAWSRTNSGANVLTF. CDR3 nucleotides: TGTGCCTGGAGTCGAACTAACTCTGGGGCCAACGTCCTGACTTTC. The J gene is TRBJ2-6, the V gene TRBV30; D not certain. Per the germline V gene, CDR1 is GTSNPN and CDR2 is SVGIG (reference sequence). Deletions cut 2 bases from V and 0 bases from J, with 8 bases between. The CDR3 is 15 amino acids.

V gene TRBV20-1 combines with J gene TRBJ2-7, with 10 bases fitting TRBD1. The V gene's germline CDR1 is DFQATT and CDR2 SNEGSKA (reference sequence). CDR3 size: 11 residues. V lost 6 bases to trimming and J lost 6 bases; unmatched junction nucleotides: 2. CDR3 sequence (DNA): TGCAGTGCATGGGACAGGGGCGAGCAGTACTTC. It translates to CSAWDRGEQYF.

The J gene is TRBJ2-7, the V gene TRBV27; 11 bases fit TRBD1. Germline values: CDR1 MNHEY, CDR2 SMNVEV (reference sequence). The CDR3 is made up of 14 amino acids. Trimming cost V 6 bases and J 3 bases; bases outside gene matches: 4. The CDR3: CASRRTGGLYEQYF. DNA of the CDR3: TGTGCCAGCAGGCGGACAGGGGGCCTCTACGAGCAGTACTTC.

The V and J genes are TRBV7-9 and TRBJ2-7, with 7 bases lining up with TRBD1. With 5 bases clipped from V and 0 bases from J, the junction kept 7 bases outside the gene matches. The CDR3 has 15 amino acids. Germline V gene data show CDR1 as SEHNR and CDR2 as FQNEAQ (reference sequence). CDR3 sequence: CASSHQTGASYEQYF. The CDR3 bases are TGTGCCAGCAGCCACCAAACAGGGGCCTCCTACGAGCAGTACTTC.

This clone has only a few counts. The chain joins TRBV2 to TRBJ1-1, with D possibly being TRBD1 (5 bases). Germline loops: CDR1 SNHLY, CDR2 FYNNEI. Trimming pared 8 bases from V and 1 base from J, leaving 11 bases between. This CDR3 has 13 residues. This CDR3 reads CASRDTGNTEAFF. The CDR3 DNA reads as TGTGCCAGCCGAGACACAGGGAACACTGAAGCTTTCTTT.

J is TRBJ2-5 and V is TRBV18, with D unresolved. Germline CDR1 is KGHSH and CDR2 is LQKENI. This CDR3 spans 13 amino acids. The V end was cut by 3 bases, the J end by 4 bases, with 9 bases between. In DNA, the CDR3 is TGTGCCAGCTCACCGTCGAGTCCAGAGACCCAGTACTTC. This translates into CASSPSSPETQYF.

A few counts support this clone. This rearrangement joins TRBV2 to TRBJ2-3; D is ambiguous. With 5 bases removed from V and 2 bases from J, the gap between germline ends came to 11 bases. The CDR3 extends over 14 amino acids. Germline V gene lookup returns CDR1 SNHLY and CDR2 FYNNEI. The CDR3 loop is CASSKVVLTDTQYF. CDR3 sequence (DNA): TGTGCCAGCAGTAAAGTAGTACTCACAGATACGCAGTATTTT.

J is TRBJ2-1 and V is TRBV5-4; 11 bases map to TRBD2. The CDR3 is made up of 15 amino acids. From germline, CDR1 is SGHNT and CDR2 YYREEE (reference sequence). The junction had 4 bases not matched to a gene; V was cut back by 5 bases and J by 3 bases. Here the CDR3 reads CASRTSGMNYNEQFF. DNA of the CDR3: TGTGCCAGCAGGACTAGCGGGATGAACTACAATGAGCAGTTCTTC.

CDR3 bases: TGTGCCTGGAGTAAGGGACAGTTCGGGGAAAAACTGTTTTTT. It is translated as CAWSKGQFGEKLFF. The rearrangement links TRBV30 to TRBJ1-4; TRBD1 aligns across 7 bases. Trimming removed 2 bases from V and 8 bases from J; junction bases left unmatched: 8. CDR1 GTSNPN and CDR2 SVGIG come from the germline V gene (reference sequence). The CDR3 loop spans 14 amino acids.

This clone occurred once. This sequence joins TRBV30 and TRBJ1-1, with a tentative D call TRBD1 (6 bases). The germline CDR1 and CDR2 sequences are GTSNPN and SVGIG (reference sequence). The V end was cut by 0 bases, the J end by 1 base, with 12 bases between. The CDR3 spans 15 residues. In nucleotides, the CDR3 is TGTGCCTGGAGTGTTCCATACAGGGCGAACACTGAAGCTTTCTTT. It codes for CAWSVPYRANTEAFF. The full variable domain, rest sourced from reference TRBV30 and TRBJ1-1, is SQTIHQWPATLVQPVGSPLSLECTVEGTSNPNLYWYRQAAGRGLQLLFYSVGIGQISSEVPQNLSASRPQDRQFILSSKKLLLSDSGFYLCAWSVPYRANTEAFFGQGTRLTVV.

CDR3 nucleotide sequence: TGTGCCTGGAGTGTTCTTTTTTCCGGGAACACCATATATTTT. Protein: CAWSVLFSGNTIYF. J is TRBJ1-3 and V is TRBV30; D is undetermined. V lost 0 bases and J 7 bases, leaving 13 bases between the germline ends. CDR1 is GTSNPN, CDR2 SVGIG, per germline (reference sequence). This CDR3 region has 14 residues.

This clone was seen more than once but under ten times. The chain uses TRBV5-1 and TRBJ2-1; unclear D gene. Trimming left V 2 bases short and J 7 bases short, with 4 bases between. The CDR3 consists of 11 residues. The V gene's germline CDR1 is SGHRS and CDR2 YFSETQ. This chain's CDR3 is CASSLINEQFF. The CDR3 coding sequence is TGCGCCAGCAGCTTAATAAATGAGCAGTTCTTC.

The chain uses TRBV9 and TRBJ1-1; 7 positions match TRBD1. The germline V gene encodes CDR1 SGDLS and CDR2 YYNGEE. The CDR3 runs to 14 residues. Trimming at V came to 0 bases and at J to 10 bases, leaving 9 bases not matched to a gene. The CDR3 loop reads CASSVEGQSLGAFF. CDR3 DNA: TGTGCCAGCAGCGTAGAGGGACAGTCCCTGGGAGCTTTCTTT.

This chain connects TRBV10-3 to TRBJ2-5; 8 positions agree with TRBD1. The germline V gene has CDR1 ENHRY and CDR2 SYGVKD. The CDR3 extends over 14 amino acids. J was trimmed by 5 bases and V by 3 bases; bases with no gene match: 5. Here the CDR3 reads CAISEGTGGETQYF. CDR3 DNA: TGTGCCATCAGTGAAGGGACAGGCGGGGAGACCCAGTACTTC.

The genes are TRBV5-6 and TRBJ2-4; no clear D. This CDR3 has 16 residues. CDR1 and CDR2 from the germline V gene are SGHDT and YYEEEE. Trimming removed 0 bases at V and 2 bases at J, with 12 bases between. CDR3 amino acids: CASSLAPYGSKNIQYF. The CDR3 DNA reads TGTGCCAGCAGCTTGGCGCCTTACGGTTCCAAAAACATTCAGTACTTC.

This sequence joins TRBV7-9 and TRBJ2-5; TRBD1 might be the D (6 bases). The CDR3 consists of 13 residues. The germline V and J ends were trimmed by 7 bases and 4 bases, with 13 bases remaining between them. Germline-derived CDR1 and CDR2 are SEHNR and FQNEAQ (reference sequence). CDR3 nucleotides: TGTGCCAGCACCATTACAGGGCGAGAGACCCAGTACTTC. Its protein is CASTITGRETQYF.

This clone was seen more than once but under ten times. In nucleotides, the CDR3 is TGCGCCAGCAGTTTTGACAGGGGCAATCAGCCCCAGCATTTT. Its protein is CASSFDRGNQPQHF. The rearrangement links TRBV5-1 to TRBJ1-5; 7 nucleotides align to TRBD1. The CDR3 contains 14 residues. V shed 5 bases, J shed 2 bases, and the junction held 4 bases outside the gene matches. Germline CDR1 and CDR2: SGHRS and YFSETQ.